The rows below give T cell receptor beta chains drawn from one sample of a study of blood T cell repertoires in COVID-19. Only in-frame clones appear in the TCRdb table, and some are missing; sequencing was by immunoSEQ multiplex PCR. This sample yields 200,000 to 250,000 clones, of which roughly four fifths are seen a single time; about 2.1% belongs to the top ten. The specimen sequenced was peripheral blood. These receptors all come from a woman aged 55-69 years with acute or convalescent COVID-19. Both conserved end residues are part of each CDR3. D genes are given only for firm matches. Expanded clones get a size class; other rows say once, few or many, or leave the size out.

j_call | clone_size | v_call | d_call | cdr3_nt | cdr3_aa
TRBJ1-5 | - | TRBV19 | TRBD1 | TGTGCCAGTAGACCCGGGACAGCTCAGGTGCAGCCCCAGCATTTT | CASRPGTAQVQPQHF
TRBJ1-2 | - | TRBV5-6 | TRBD1 | TGTGCCAGCAGCTTAGGACAGGGTAGCTATGGCTACACCTTC | CASSLGQGSYGYTF
TRBJ2-5 | - | TRBV5-6 | TRBD1 | TGTGCCAGCAGCTCGGACAGGGCCGGAGAGACCCAGTACTTC | CASSSDRAGETQYF
TRBJ2-1 | - | TRBV5-1 | - | TGCGCCAGCAGCTCGGGACAAGAGTACAATGAGCAGTTCTTC | CASSSGQEYNEQFF
TRBJ1-1 | - | TRBV6-2/TRBV6-3 | TRBD1 | TGTGCCAGCAGCCAATCCAGGGGGGCCACTGAAGCTTTCTTT | CASSQSRGATEAFF
TRBJ1-2 | - | TRBV6-5 | - | TGTGCCATCCAACAGGGCCCTAACTATGGCTACACCTTC | CAIQQGPNYGYTF
TRBJ1-6 | - | TRBV7-3 | TRBD1 | TGTGCCAGCAGCCCAACCGGGACAGCCTCCTCACCCCTCCACTTT | CASSPTGTASSPLHF
TRBJ2-3 | - | TRBV2 | TRBD2 | TGTGCCAGCACCGAGGGACTAGCGGTGGGGGGGCAGTATTTT | CASTEGLAVGGQYF
TRBJ2-3 | - | TRBV5-1 | TRBD1 | TGCGCCAGCAGCTCCGACAGGGGGAGCACAGATACGCAGTATTTT | CASSSDRGSTDTQYF
TRBJ1-2 | - | TRBV30 | TRBD1 | TGTGCCTGGAGATCGGCAGGGGGCTTTGGCTACACCTTC | CAWRSAGGFGYTF
TRBJ2-1 | - | TRBV2 | TRBD2 | TGTGCCAGCAGTGTCCTTCGGGCTAGCGGGGGGGTCTACAATGAGCAGTTCTTC | CASSVLRASGGVYNEQFF
TRBJ2-7 | many | TRBV7-2 | TRBD1 | TGTGCCAGCAGCTTAGGTGGGGGACAGACCTACGAGCAGTACTTC | CASSLGGGQTYEQYF
TRBJ1-5 | few | TRBV15 | TRBD1 | TGTGCCACCAGCCACCTTCCGGGACAGGGGTATAGCAATCAGCCCCAGCATTTT | CATSHLPGQGYSNQPQHF
TRBJ1-1 | - | TRBV6-6 | - | TGTGCCAGCAGTACGAACCAGGGATACACTGAAGCTTTCTTT | CASSTNQGYTEAFF
TRBJ2-7 | few | TRBV9 | - | TGTGCCAGCAGCCCTCAAGTCGGGGACTACGAGCAGTACTTC | CASSPQVGDYEQYF
TRBJ1-6 | few | TRBV7-6 | TRBD1 | TGTGCCAGCAGCTTGAACCCACAGGGGCAATATAATTCACCCCTCCACTTT | CASSLNPQGQYNSPLHF